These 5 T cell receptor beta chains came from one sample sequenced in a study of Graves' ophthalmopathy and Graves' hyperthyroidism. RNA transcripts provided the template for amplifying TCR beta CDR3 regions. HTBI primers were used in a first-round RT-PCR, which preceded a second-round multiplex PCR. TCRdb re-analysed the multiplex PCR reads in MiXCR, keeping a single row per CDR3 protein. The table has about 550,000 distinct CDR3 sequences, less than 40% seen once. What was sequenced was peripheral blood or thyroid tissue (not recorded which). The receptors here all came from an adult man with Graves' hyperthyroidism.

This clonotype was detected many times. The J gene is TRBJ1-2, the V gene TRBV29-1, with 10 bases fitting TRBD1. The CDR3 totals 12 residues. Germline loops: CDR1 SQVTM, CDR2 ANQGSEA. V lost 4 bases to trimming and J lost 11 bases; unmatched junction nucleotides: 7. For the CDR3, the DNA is TGCAGCGTTGCGGGACAGGGGTCTGGGTACACCTTC. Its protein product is CSVAGQGSGYTF. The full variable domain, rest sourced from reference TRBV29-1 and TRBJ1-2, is SAVISQKPSRDICQRGTSLTIQCQVDSQVTMMFWYRQQPGQSLTLIATANQGSEATYESGFVIDKFPISRPNLTFSTLTVSNMSPEDSSIYLCSVAGQGSGYTFGSGTRLTVV.

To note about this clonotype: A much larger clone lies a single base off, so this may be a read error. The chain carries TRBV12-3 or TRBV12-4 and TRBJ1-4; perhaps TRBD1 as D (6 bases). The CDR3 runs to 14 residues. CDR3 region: CASSGTGLEEKLLF. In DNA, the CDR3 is TGTGCCAGCAGTGGTACAGGGCTGGAGGAAAAACTGTTATTT.

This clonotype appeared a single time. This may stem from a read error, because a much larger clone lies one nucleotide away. The CDR3, as DNA: TGCGCCAGCAGCTTGGGCGGGAGCAAGGACTGCGAGCAGTACTTC. Protein sequence: CASSLGGSKDCEQYF. This rearrangement joins TRBV5-1 to TRBJ2-7, with 7 nucleotides matching TRBD2. CDR1 and CDR2 from the germline V gene are SGHRS and YFSETQ. V shed 0 bases and J 6 bases; nucleotides not matched to a gene: 9. The CDR3 covers 15 residues.

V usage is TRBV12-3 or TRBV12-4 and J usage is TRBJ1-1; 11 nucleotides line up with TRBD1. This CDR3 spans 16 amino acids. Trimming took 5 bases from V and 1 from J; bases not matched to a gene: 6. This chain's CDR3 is CASSGQGAVRNTEAFF. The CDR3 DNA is TGTGCCAGCAGTGGACAGGGGGCGGTTCGGAACACTGAAGCTTTCTTT.

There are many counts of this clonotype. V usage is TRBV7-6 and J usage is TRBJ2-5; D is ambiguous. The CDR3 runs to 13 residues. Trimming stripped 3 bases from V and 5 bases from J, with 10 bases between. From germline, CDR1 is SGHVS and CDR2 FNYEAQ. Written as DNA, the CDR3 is TGTGCCAGCAGCTTTGGCCTAGAGGAGACCCAGTACTTC. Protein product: CASSFGLEETQYF.